The 31 T cell receptor beta chains below were found in one sample sequenced in a study of T-cell memory formation after mild COVID-19. TCRdb called the 5' RACE reads again in MiXCR, with one record for every CDR3 protein. Of around 300,000 distinct CDR3 sequences in the sample, around 13% were seen once. The sequencing sample was made of PBMCs or a T cell subset sorted from them (not recorded which). Source of these receptors: a man in his late teens or twenties who had mild COVID-19 (a few samples of this study predate the infection). Cell type and time point are not known.

This clonotype was counted only a few times. CDR3 in DNA: TGTGCCAGCAGTAAGGGGAGGTACAATCAGCCCCAGCATTTT. The encoded protein is CASSKGRYNQPQHF. This chain connects TRBV27 to TRBJ1-5; D possibly corresponds to TRBD1 (5 bases). CDR3 size: 14 residues. V was trimmed by 5 bases and J by 3 bases, leaving 11 bases between them. Germline V gives CDR1 MNHEY, CDR2 SMNVEV (reference sequence).

The chain carries TRBV7-9 and TRBJ1-1, with 7 bases that match TRBD1. V lost 5 bases and J lost 5; bases outside the gene matches: 11. Germline V lookup: CDR1 SEHNR, CDR2 FQNEAQ (reference sequence). CDR3 length equals 15 residues. The CDR3: CASSETGAKGTEAFF. The CDR3 coding sequence is TGTGCCAGCAGCGAAACAGGGGCGAAGGGGACTGAAGCTTTCTTT.

Only a few counts were recorded for this clonotype. This chain joins TRBV10-3 and TRBJ1-2, with 7 bases identical to TRBD1. The CDR3 sequence is 16 residues long. From germline, CDR1 is ENHRY and CDR2 SYGVKD. After removal of 3 bases from V and 7 bases from J, the junction contained 14 bases not matched to a gene. The CDR3 reads CAISDPRQGGWSGYTF. Here the CDR3 DNA reads TGTGCCATCAGTGACCCCCGTCAGGGGGGATGGTCTGGCTACACCTTC.

This clonotype was seen a handful of times. V and J are TRBV5-6 and TRBJ2-1; D may be TRBD2 (5 bases). CDR3 length: 15 residues. Germline V gives CDR1 SGHDT, CDR2 YYEEEE. V was trimmed by 1 base and J by 4 bases, leaving 12 bases between them. The CDR3 sequence: CASSLWSRGYNEQFF. Here the CDR3 DNA reads TGTGCCAGCAGCTTGTGGTCTAGAGGGTACAATGAGCAGTTCTTC.

This clonotype came up a few times. This rearrangement joins TRBV7-3 to TRBJ1-4, with TRBD1 matching over 11 bases. This CDR3 has 15 residues. The trim removed 2 bases at V and 6 bases at J, leaving 2 bases unmatched. Germline-derived CDR1 and CDR2 are SGHTA and FQGTGA. The CDR3: CASSLRGQGDEKLFF. The CDR3 DNA is TGTGCCAGCAGCTTACGGGGACAGGGGGATGAAAAACTGTTTTTT.

With respect to this clonotype: At one boundary the junction diverges from the germline segment, which might be a read error. The J gene is TRBJ1-4, the V gene TRBV12-3 or TRBV12-4; possibly TRBD1 for D (5 bases). The CDR3 covers 15 residues. CDR3 nucleotides: TGTGCCAGCAGACCCTACGGGGGGAGGAATGAAAAACTGATTTTT. Translation: CASRPYGGRNEKLIF.

V usage is TRBV20-1 and J usage is TRBJ2-5, with D perhaps TRBD2 (6 bases). Germline assignment: CDR1 DFQATT and CDR2 SNEGSKA (reference sequence). The CDR3 runs to 14 residues. V lost 6 bases and J 2 bases, leaving 16 bases between the germline ends. CDR3 sequence (DNA): TGCAGTGCCAGGGAGGTGGGGGATCAAGAGACCCAGTACTTC. Translated: CSAREVGDQETQYF.

This clonotype was detected a few times. The CDR3 DNA is TGTGCCAGCTCACCCACAGGGGCCCCCACAGATACGCAGTATTTT. The encoded protein is CASSPTGAPTDTQYF. The chain employs TRBV18 and TRBJ2-3; TRBD1 aligns across 7 bases. CDR1 is KGHSH and CDR2 is LQKENI in the germline V gene. The CDR3 runs to 15 residues. Trimming at V came to 3 bases and at J to 2 bases, leaving 5 bases not matched to a gene.

V is TRBV7-9 and J is TRBJ2-5; TRBD1 agrees at 9 bases. V lost 5 bases, J lost 4 bases, and 17 bases stayed unmatched. Germline V lookup: CDR1 SEHNR, CDR2 FQNEAQ (reference sequence). The CDR3 is 18 amino acids. CDR3 DNA sequence: TGTGCCAGCAGCCTTGGACAGGGGTTCAGTGTTGGGTCAGAGACCCAGTACTTC. This codes for CASSLGQGFSVGSETQYF.

The V gene is TRBV9, the J gene TRBJ1-4; a weak D match, TRBD1 (6 bases). Trimming cost V 0 bases and J 12 bases, with 15 bases left between them. The CDR3 loop spans 14 amino acids. Germline CDR1 is SGDLS and CDR2 is YYNGEE. CDR3 in DNA: TGTGCCAGCAGCGTAGAAGCGAGCAGGGGAGAACTGTTTTTT. Protein product: CASSVEASRGELFF.

This clonotype was seen a few times. The V call is TRBV10-3, the J call TRBJ1-2; the match to TRBD1 covers 8 bases. Trimming at V came to 4 bases and at J to 0 bases, leaving 4 bases not matched to a gene. The CDR3 contains 15 residues. Per the germline V gene, CDR1 is ENHRY and CDR2 is SYGVKD. CDR3 DNA: TGTGCCATCAGTGGAGGGGACAGGACTAACTATGGCTACACCTTC. Residues: CAISGGDRTNYGYTF.

The rearrangement links TRBV5-4 to TRBJ1-1; D call uncertain. Germline V CDR1 and CDR2: SGHNT, YYREEE (reference sequence). The CDR3 has 14 amino acids. V gave up 3 bases and J gave up 5 bases, with 14 bases separating them. The CDR3 loop is CASSSIRPETEAFF. The CDR3 region has the DNA TGTGCCAGCAGCTCTATTCGGCCGGAGACTGAAGCTTTCTTT.

This clonotype was observed at least ten times. The chain joins TRBV7-8 to TRBJ2-1; a possible D gene is TRBD1 (5 bases). Germline V CDR1 and CDR2: SGHVS, FQNEAQ. This CDR3 spans 13 amino acids. Trimming removed 4 bases from V and 8 bases from J, with 12 bases in between. CDR3 region: CASSSRGADEQFF. In DNA, the CDR3 is TGTGCCAGCAGCTCAAGGGGTGCGGATGAGCAGTTCTTC.

This clonotype has a handful of counts. J is TRBJ1-4 and V is TRBV25-1; a weak D match, TRBD1 (5 bases). The CDR3 totals 14 residues. CDR1 is MGHDK and CDR2 is SYGVNS in the germline V gene. The germline V and J ends were trimmed by 1 base and 7 bases, with 10 bases remaining between them. CDR3 sequence: CASSESGGGEKLFF. The CDR3 DNA is TGTGCCAGCAGTGAATCCGGGGGTGGTGAAAAACTGTTTTTT.

This clonotype occurred a few times. This chain uses TRBV3-1 with TRBJ2-1; 11 bases agree with TRBD2. V shed 2 bases, J shed 15 bases, and the junction held 12 bases outside the gene matches. Germline lookup yields CDR1 LGHDT and CDR2 YNNKEL (reference sequence). The CDR3 loop spans 15 amino acids. The CDR3 nucleotides read TGTGCCAGCAGCCAAAGGGAGCTAGCGGGGGGAAATCGGTTCTTC. It specifies CASSQRELAGGNRFF.

Written as DNA, the CDR3 is TGCAGTGCTAGGACGGACACCGGGGAGCTGTTTTTT. As protein: CSARTDTGELFF. The chain uses TRBV20-1 and TRBJ2-2; the D is unclear. The CDR3 extends over 12 amino acids. The germline V and J ends were trimmed by 3 bases and 3 bases, with 5 bases remaining between them. The germline V gene has CDR1 DFQATT and CDR2 SNEGSKA (reference sequence).

Ten or more counts support this clonotype. The chain employs TRBV11-2 and TRBJ2-3; no definite D call. Looked up from germline, CDR1 is SGHAT and CDR2 is FQNNGV. V was pared by 3 bases and J by 6 bases, with 10 bases between. The CDR3 covers 13 residues. The CDR3 region is CASSFADMDTQYF. In DNA, the CDR3 is TGTGCCAGCAGCTTTGCGGATATGGATACGCAGTATTTT. The full variable domain, rest sourced from reference TRBV11-2 and TRBJ2-3, is EAGVAQSPRYKIIEKRQSVAFWCNPISGHATLYWYQQILGQGPKLLIQFQNNGVVDDSQLPKDRFSAERLKGVDSTLKIQPAKLEDSAVYLCASSFADMDTQYFGPGTRLTVL.

The V and J genes are TRBV10-3 and TRBJ1-2; D ambiguous. The germline gives CDR1 ENHRY, CDR2 SYGVKD. Trimming took 3 bases from V and 5 from J, leaving 7 bases between them. The CDR3 length is 12 residues. DNA of the CDR3: TGTGCCATCAGTGAAACGTTTTATGGCTACACCTTC. As protein: CAISETFYGYTF.

This clonotype was detected ten times or more. This rearrangement joins TRBV6-5 to TRBJ1-2; TRBD1 is a possible D gene (5 bases). The CDR3 totals 15 residues. Germline CDR1 and CDR2: MNHEY and SVGAGI. Trimming cost V 4 bases and J 3 bases, with 15 bases left between them. The CDR3 DNA reads TGTGCCAGCAGTTCCGTCCTCGAGACAGACTATGGCTACACCTTC. It specifies CASSSVLETDYGYTF.

This chain connects TRBV6-6 to TRBJ2-3; 8 bases fit TRBD2. The V gene's germline CDR1 is MNHNY and CDR2 SVGAGI (reference sequence). This CDR3 comprises 21 residues. The V gene end was trimmed by 6 bases and the J gene end by 2 bases; junction bases not matched to a gene: 25. CDR3 sequence (DNA): TGTGCCAGCAGCCTCACAGGGATCCCAGTTTTGGCGGGGGGCACCACAGATACGCAGTATTTT. This encodes CASSLTGIPVLAGGTTDTQYF.

The chain uses TRBV6-1 and TRBJ2-7, with 7 positions matching TRBD1. The CDR3 has 17 amino acids. V shed 4 bases, J shed 0 bases, and the junction held 12 bases outside the gene matches. Germline lookup yields CDR1 MNHNS and CDR2 SASEGT. The CDR3 DNA reads as TGTGCCAGCAGTGCTTCACCCGGGACAGTACTCTCCTACGAGCAGTACTTC. Translating gives CASSASPGTVLSYEQYF.

This clonotype has more than one count but fewer than ten. The chain couples TRBV6-2 or TRBV6-3 to TRBJ1-2; TRBD1 aligns across 7 bases. Germline lookup yields CDR1 MNHEY and CDR2 SVGEGT. The CDR3 is made up of 14 amino acids. The V gene end was trimmed by 4 bases and the J gene end by 4 bases; junction bases not matched to a gene: 6. The CDR3 protein is CASSSATGSYGYTF. For the CDR3, the DNA is TGTGCCAGCAGTTCGGCGACAGGGAGCTATGGCTACACCTTC.

This chain joins TRBV29-1 and TRBJ2-3, with D possibly matching TRBD2 (6 bases). The CDR3 is 14 amino acids. V lost 8 bases to trimming and J lost 3 bases, with 18 bases between them. The germline CDR1 and CDR2 sequences are SQVTM and ANQGSEA. The CDR3 spells CSLGRGGITDTQYF. CDR3 in DNA: TGCAGCTTGGGACGAGGAGGGATAACAGATACGCAGTATTTT.

The gene calls are TRBV20-1 and TRBJ2-7, with 11 bases that match TRBD2. J was trimmed by 6 bases and V by 0 bases; bases with no gene match: 7. There are 15 residues in the CDR3. Looked up from germline, CDR1 is DFQATT and CDR2 is SNEGSKA (reference sequence). CDR3 nucleotide sequence: TGCAGTGCTAGAGATCGGTCTAGCGGGGGGAGCGAGCAGTACTTC. Amino acids: CSARDRSSGGSEQYF.

This clonotype was seen only a few times. The chain has TRBV7-6 and TRBJ2-3, with TRBD2 as a possible D gene (6 bases). CDR1 and CDR2 (germline): SGHVS, FNYEAQ. This CDR3 is 17 amino acids long. Trimming removed 5 bases from V and 2 bases from J, with 20 bases in between. The chain's CDR3 is CASSRARRGPSTDTQYF. CDR3 nucleotides: TGTGCCAGCAGCCGCGCCCGGAGGGGACCCTCCACAGATACGCAGTATTTT.

This clonotype occurred a few times. The genes are TRBV27 and TRBJ2-7; D not resolved. From germline, CDR1 is MNHEY and CDR2 SMNVEV (reference sequence). V lost 5 bases and J lost 3, with 14 bases in between. The CDR3 is 14 amino acids. The CDR3 spells CASSIAPAVYEQYF. As DNA, the CDR3 is TGTGCCAGCAGTATCGCCCCTGCGGTCTACGAGCAGTACTTC.

J is TRBJ2-1 and V is TRBV6-2 or TRBV6-3; TRBD1 aligns across 9 bases. Trimming took 0 bases from V and 4 from J; bases not matched to a gene: 16. The CDR3 runs 20 residues. Germline V lookup: CDR1 MNHEY, CDR2 SVGEGT. Here the CDR3 reads CASSYSKSPQGARRYNEQFF. CDR3 coding DNA: TGTGCCAGCAGTTACTCAAAGTCACCACAGGGGGCAAGAAGGTACAATGAGCAGTTCTTC.

This clonotype was detected ten times or more. The chain is built from TRBV12-3 or TRBV12-4 and TRBJ1-4; TRBD1 aligns across 9 bases. The CDR3 runs 15 residues. V shed 4 bases and J 7 bases; nucleotides not matched to a gene: 7. CDR3 protein: CASSSGTGLSEKLFF. The CDR3 region has the DNA TGTGCCAGCAGTTCCGGGACAGGGTTGAGTGAAAAACTGTTTTTT.

This clonotype has at least ten counts. This sequence joins TRBV4-1 and TRBJ2-2, with D tentatively TRBD1 (6 bases). The V and J ends lost 6 bases and 6 bases respectively, with 20 bases between them. Germline V gives CDR1 MGHRA, CDR2 YSYEKL. This CDR3 region has 16 residues. CDR3 sequence (DNA): TGCGCCAGCAGAGGTGCTAACAGGGTGATCGCCGGGGAGCTGTTTTTT. Translating gives CASRGANRVIAGELFF.

This chain connects TRBV5-1 to TRBJ2-4; 9 nucleotides agree with TRBD1. The ends lost 2 bases at V and 7 bases at J; junction bases unmatched: 7. Germline loops: CDR1 SGHRS, CDR2 YFSETQ. The CDR3 has 15 residues. The CDR3 DNA reads as TGCGCCAGCAGCTTTACAGGGGGCTTCGAGAACATTCAGTACTTC. It translates to CASSFTGGFENIQYF. Looking up the rest from reference TRBV5-1 and TRBJ2-4 gives the full variable domain: KAGVTQTPRYLIKTRGQQVTLSCSPISGHRSVSWYQQTPGQGLQFLFEYFSETQRNKGNFPGRFSGRQFSNSRSEMNVSTLELGDSALYLCASSFTGGFENIQYFGAGTRLSVL.

V is TRBV7-3 and J is TRBJ1-2; 9 bases fit TRBD1. With V trimmed by 3 bases and J by 0 bases, 11 bases remained unmatched. This CDR3 spans 18 amino acids. Germline V gene data show CDR1 as SGHTA and CDR2 as FQGTGA. CDR3 DNA sequence: TGTGCCAGCAGCTTCGTCCCGGGACAGGGAAAACCTAACTATGGCTACACCTTC. Translation gives CASSFVPGQGKPNYGYTF.